This TCR beta chain was sequenced during a study of CD8 T cells in Susac syndrome. With random hexamers, reverse transcription was performed on roughly 0.45 to 1 ug of RNA. TCRdb recomputed calls from the immunoSEQ multiplex PCR reads with MiXCR, one row per CDR3 protein. The sample lists 200,000 to 250,000 distinct CDR3 sequences, roughly 96% occurring once. The germline CDR1 and CDR2 sequences are GTSNPN and SVGIG (reference sequence). The CDR3 loop spans 12 amino acids. V was pared by 3 bases and J by 5 bases, with 10 bases between. Sequenced: CD4+ T cells from PBMCs. The chain joins TRBV30 to TRBJ1-2; D is perhaps TRBD1 (6 bases). The clonotype was recovered from a human donor with multiple sclerosis. As DNA, the CDR3 is TGTGCCTGGAGCCAGGGGATATATGGCTACACCTTC. As protein: CAWSQGIYGYTF.